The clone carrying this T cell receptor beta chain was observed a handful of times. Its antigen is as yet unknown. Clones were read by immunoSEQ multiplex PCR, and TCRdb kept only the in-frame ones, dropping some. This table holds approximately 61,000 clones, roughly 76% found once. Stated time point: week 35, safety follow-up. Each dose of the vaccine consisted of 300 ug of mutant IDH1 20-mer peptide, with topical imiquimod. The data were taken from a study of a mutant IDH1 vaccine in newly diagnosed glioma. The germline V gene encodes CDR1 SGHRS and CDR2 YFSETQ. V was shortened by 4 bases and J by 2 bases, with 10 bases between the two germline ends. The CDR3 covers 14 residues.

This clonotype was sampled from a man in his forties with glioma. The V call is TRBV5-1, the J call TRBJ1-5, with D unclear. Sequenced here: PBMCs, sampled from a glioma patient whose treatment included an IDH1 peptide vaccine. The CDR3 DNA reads TGCGCCAGCAGCCCAAATGTCGGCAATCAGCCCCAGCATTTT. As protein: CASSPNVGNQPQHF.